What follows describes a single T cell receptor (beta chain). Its matching antigen is unknown. Distinct nucleotide sequences in the sample also encode this CDR3. Germline lookup yields CDR1 SGHRS and CDR2 YFSETQ. The J segment lost 6 bases and the V segment lost 4 bases, leaving 15 bases of the junction unmatched. The CDR3 totals 18 residues. The record originates from a study of cytomegalovirus exposure and HLA in healthy donors. On the study more broadly: In a previous analysis, around 120 million unique TCR beta sequences were found from 150 million to 200 million T cells. Study-wide results and caveats: In a later analysis, roughly 17,000 TCR beta sequences were associated with HLA alleles at 0.05 false discovery rate. Overall, roughly 170 TCR beta chains were annotated as cytomegalovirus-associated. Reported findings show TCR beta sequences accurately forecast HLA-A and HLA-B alleles in most subjects.

With 60 Vbeta and 13 Jbeta primers, the PCR was carried out. The method was immunoSEQ multiplex PCR; TCRdb's version includes in-frame clones alone and lacks a portion of them. The sample has some 170,000 clones, approximately 80% seen once. The TCR sequence derives from a woman aged 18-35 years in good health and CMV-seropositive. Sequencing was done on a sample of PBMCs. The chain links TRBV5-1 to TRBJ2-3, with 12 bases that match TRBD1. The CDR3 coding sequence is TGCGCCAGCAGCATACTAGATACCGGGACAGGGGGCTCCGATACGCAGTATTTT. Translated: CASSILDTGTGGSDTQYF.